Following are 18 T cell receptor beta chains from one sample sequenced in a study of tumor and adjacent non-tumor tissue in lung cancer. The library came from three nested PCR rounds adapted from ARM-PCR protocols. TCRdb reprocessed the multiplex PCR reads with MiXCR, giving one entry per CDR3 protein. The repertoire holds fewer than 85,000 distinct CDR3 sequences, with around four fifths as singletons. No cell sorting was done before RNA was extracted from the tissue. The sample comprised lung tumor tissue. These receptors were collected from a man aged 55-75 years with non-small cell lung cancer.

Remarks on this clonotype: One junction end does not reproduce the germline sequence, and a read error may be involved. The CDR3 region has the DNA TGTGCCAACAGCGCACAGACAGGGGGCGCCCCGGGGGCCAACATCCTGACTTTC. Its translation is CANSAQTGGAPGANILTF. The chain carries TRBV6-1 and TRBJ2-6, with TRBD1 identical over 10 bases. Germline V CDR1 and CDR2: MNHNS, SASEGT. This CDR3 is built from 18 residues.

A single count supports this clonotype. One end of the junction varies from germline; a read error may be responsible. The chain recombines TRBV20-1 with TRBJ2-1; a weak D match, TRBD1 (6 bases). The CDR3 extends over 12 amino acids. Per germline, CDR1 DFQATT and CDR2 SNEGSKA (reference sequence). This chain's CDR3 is CSASRDTSEQFF. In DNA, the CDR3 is TGTAGTGCTAGCAGGGACACCAGCGAACAGTTCTTC.

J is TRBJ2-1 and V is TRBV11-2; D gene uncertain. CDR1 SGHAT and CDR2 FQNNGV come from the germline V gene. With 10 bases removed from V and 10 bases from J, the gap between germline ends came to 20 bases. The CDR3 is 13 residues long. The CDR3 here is CAISSQTSAEQFF. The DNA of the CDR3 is TGTGCCATCAGTTCTCAAACGAGTGCCGAGCAGTTCTTC.

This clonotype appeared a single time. The CDR3 nucleotides read TGCAGCGTGCCGAATCCACTAGCGGGGGCTGGCGTCGATACGCAGTATTTT. Protein sequence: CSVPNPLAGAGVDTQYF. This sequence joins TRBV29-1 and TRBJ2-3; TRBD2 aligns across 11 bases. The CDR3 runs 17 residues. Germline CDR1 reads SQVTM; CDR2 reads ANQGSEA. The V segment lost 6 bases and the J segment 6 bases; nucleotides outside the gene matches: 17.

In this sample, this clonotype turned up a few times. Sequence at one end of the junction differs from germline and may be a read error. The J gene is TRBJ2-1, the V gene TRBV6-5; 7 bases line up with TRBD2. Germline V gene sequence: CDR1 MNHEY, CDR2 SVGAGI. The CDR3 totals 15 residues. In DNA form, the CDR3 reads TGCGCCAGCAGTTACGCGAGCGGGATTTACTATGAGCAGTTCTTC. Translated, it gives CASSYASGIYYEQFF.

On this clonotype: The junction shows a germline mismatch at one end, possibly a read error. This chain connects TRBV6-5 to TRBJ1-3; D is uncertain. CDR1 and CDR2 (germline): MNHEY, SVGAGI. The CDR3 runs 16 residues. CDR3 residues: CASSYYRGSSANTIYF. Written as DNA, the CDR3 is TGTGCCAGCAGTTACTATCGAGGCTCCTCTGCAAACACAATATATTTT.

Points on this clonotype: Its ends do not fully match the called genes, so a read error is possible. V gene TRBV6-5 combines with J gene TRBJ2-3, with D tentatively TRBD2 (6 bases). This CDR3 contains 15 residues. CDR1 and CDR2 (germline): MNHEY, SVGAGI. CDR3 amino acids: CASSRASKRADTQYF. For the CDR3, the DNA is TGTGCCAGCAGTAGGGCTAGCAAGCGGGCAGATACTCAGTATTTT.

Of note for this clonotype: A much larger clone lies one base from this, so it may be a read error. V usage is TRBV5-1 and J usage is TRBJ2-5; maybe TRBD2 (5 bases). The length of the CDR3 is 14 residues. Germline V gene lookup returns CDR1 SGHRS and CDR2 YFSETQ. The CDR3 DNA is TGCGCCAGCAGCTTCCGGGATCTTAAAGAGACCCAGAACTTC. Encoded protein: CASSFRDLKETQNF. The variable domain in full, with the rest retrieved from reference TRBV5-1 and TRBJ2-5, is KAGVTQTPRYLIKTRGQQVTLSCSPISGHRSVSWYQQTPGQGLQFLFEYFSETQRNKGNFPGRFSGRQFSNSRSEMNVSTLELGDSALYLCASSFRDLKETQNFGPGTRLLVL.

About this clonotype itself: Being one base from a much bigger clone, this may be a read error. For the CDR3, the DNA is TGTGCCAGCAGCCCGAGGGACAAGTCGGATGGCTACACCTTC. Protein: CASSPRDKSDGYTF. The chain combines TRBV5-4 with TRBJ1-2; the D gene is possibly TRBD1 (6 bases). Germline V lookup: CDR1 SGHNT, CDR2 YYREEE (reference sequence). Deletions cut 4 bases from V and 6 bases from J, with 16 bases between. This CDR3 is built from 14 residues. Full variable domain (missing parts from reference TRBV5-4 and TRBJ1-2): ETGVTQSPTHLIKTRGQQVTLRCSSQSGHNTVSWYQQALGQGPQFIFQYYREEENGRGNFPPRFSGLQFPNYSSELNVNALELDDSALYLCASSPRDKSDGYTFGSGTRLTVV.

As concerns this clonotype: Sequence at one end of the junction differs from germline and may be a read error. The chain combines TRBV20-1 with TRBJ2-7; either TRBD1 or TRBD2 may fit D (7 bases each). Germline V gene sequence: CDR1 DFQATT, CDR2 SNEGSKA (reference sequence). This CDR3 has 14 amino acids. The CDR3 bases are TGTAGTACGGCCCCCGAGACAGGGAGGGACGAGCAGTACTTC. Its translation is CSTAPETGRDEQYF.

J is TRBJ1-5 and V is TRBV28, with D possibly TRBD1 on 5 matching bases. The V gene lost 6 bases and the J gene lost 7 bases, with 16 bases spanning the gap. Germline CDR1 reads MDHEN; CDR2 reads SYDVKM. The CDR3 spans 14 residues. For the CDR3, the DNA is TGTGCCAGCAGGTTGGGGGGGGTCGGGCAGCCCCAGCATTTT. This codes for CASRLGGVGQPQHF.

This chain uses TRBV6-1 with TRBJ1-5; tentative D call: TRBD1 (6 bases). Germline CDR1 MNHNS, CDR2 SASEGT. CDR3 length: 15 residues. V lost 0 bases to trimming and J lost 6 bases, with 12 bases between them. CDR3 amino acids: CASSEARGLIQPQHF. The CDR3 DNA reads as TGTGCCAGCAGTGAAGCTAGGGGGTTGATTCAGCCCCAGCATTTT.

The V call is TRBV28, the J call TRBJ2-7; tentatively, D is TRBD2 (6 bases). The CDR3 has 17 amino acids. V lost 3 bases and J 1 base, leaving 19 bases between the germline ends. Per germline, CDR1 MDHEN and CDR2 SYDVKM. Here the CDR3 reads CASSFAGNIAESYEQYF. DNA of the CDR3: TGTGCCAGCAGTTTTGCTGGAAACATAGCGGAATCCTACGAGCAGTACTTC.

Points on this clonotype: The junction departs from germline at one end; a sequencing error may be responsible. The DNA for the CDR3 is TGTGCCATCAGTGAACATGGAACCAGCGGGAGGGACTCTGGGGACAACGTCATGACTTTC. It encodes CAISEHGTSGRDSGDNVMTF. The rearrangement uses TRBV10-3 and TRBJ2-6; 10 nucleotides agree with TRBD2. Germline CDR1 is ENHRY and CDR2 is SYGVKD. The CDR3 is 20 amino acids.

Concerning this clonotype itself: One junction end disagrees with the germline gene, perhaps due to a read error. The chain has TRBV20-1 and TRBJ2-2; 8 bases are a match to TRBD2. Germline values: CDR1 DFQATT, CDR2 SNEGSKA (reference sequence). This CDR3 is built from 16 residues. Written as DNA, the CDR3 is TGCAGTGCTAGTTTAGCGGGAAGGCCGGAGACCGGGGAGCTCTTTTTT. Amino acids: CSASLAGRPETGELFF.

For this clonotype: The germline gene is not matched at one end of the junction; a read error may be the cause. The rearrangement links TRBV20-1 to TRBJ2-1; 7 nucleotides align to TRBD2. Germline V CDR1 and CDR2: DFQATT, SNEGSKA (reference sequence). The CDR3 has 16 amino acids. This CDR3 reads CRGGLAGDSRYSEQFF. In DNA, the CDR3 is TGCAGGGGAGGGCTAGCAGGAGACTCGAGGTACAGTGAGCAGTTCTTC.

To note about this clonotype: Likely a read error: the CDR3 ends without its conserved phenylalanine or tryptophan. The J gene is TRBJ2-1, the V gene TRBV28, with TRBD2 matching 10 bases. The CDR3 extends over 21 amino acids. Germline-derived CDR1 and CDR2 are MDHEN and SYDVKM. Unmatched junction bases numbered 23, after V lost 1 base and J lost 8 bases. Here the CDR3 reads CASSLSLLGSASGRGIYEQFV. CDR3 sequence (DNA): TGTGCCAGCAGTTTATCTCTTTTAGGGTCGGCTAGCGGGAGAGGTATCTATGAGCAGTTCGTC.

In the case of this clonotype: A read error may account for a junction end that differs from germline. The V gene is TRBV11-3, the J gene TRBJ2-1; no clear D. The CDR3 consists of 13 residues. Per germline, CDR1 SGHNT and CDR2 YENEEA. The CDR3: CVSSLGLINEQFF. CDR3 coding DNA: TGTGTCAGCAGCTTAGGTCTTATCAATGAGCAGTTCTTC.